Each of the 21 T cell receptor beta chains below was sequenced from the same sample in a study of vaccination and CD4 T cells after COVID-19. These receptors lack a known antigen. The time point: late sampling 161 to 241 days after vaccination in a few convalescent patients. As for treatment: approximately nine-day PBMC culture with coronavirus spike peptide pools or control peptides (ViraFEST assay). Sequence data for DNA of cultured CD4+ T cells were generated by the Oncomine TCR Beta short-read assay. TCRdb re-called the PCR reads through MiXCR, storing one row per CDR3 protein. The profile covers about 24,000 distinct CDR3 sequences, with roughly 41% appearing a single time and 4.1% taken by the ten largest. Sequenced here: CD4+ T cells from blood, cultured in vitro, sampled about 7 months after SARS-CoV-2 vaccination. The origin of the receptors is a human donor who had recovered from COVID-19.

This clonotype was counted only a few times. V is TRBV6-1 and J is TRBJ2-5; D unclear. CDR1 is MNHNS and CDR2 is SASEGT in the germline V gene. The CDR3 loop spans 14 amino acids. V lost 6 bases, J lost 1 base, and 12 bases lay in between. DNA for the CDR3: TGTGCCAGCAGCCAAGGACCGCTCCAAGAGACCCAGTACTTC. Translating it yields CASSQGPLQETQYF.

This sequence joins TRBV20-1 and TRBJ2-2; 8 bases align to TRBD2. This CDR3 comprises 14 residues. Per the germline V gene, CDR1 is DFQATT and CDR2 is SNEGSKA (reference sequence). V shed 6 bases, J shed 1 base, and the junction held 4 bases outside the gene matches. The CDR3 loop reads CSAPRGGNTGELFF. The CDR3 nucleotides are TGCAGTGCCCCCCGGGGGGGGAACACCGGGGAGCTGTTTTTT.

This chain joins TRBV7-2 and TRBJ2-7, with D maybe TRBD2 (5 bases). The CDR3 is 15 amino acids. Germline V gene data show CDR1 as SGHTA and CDR2 as FQGNSA. V lost 5 bases to trimming and J lost 1 base, with 15 bases between them. The CDR3 loop is CASSPGLVQSYEQYF. The CDR3 DNA reads TGTGCCAGCAGCCCAGGACTGGTTCAGTCCTACGAGCAGTACTTC.

This chain uses TRBV7-3 with TRBJ2-1, with TRBD1 identical over 7 bases. Germline loops: CDR1 SGHTA, CDR2 FQGTGA. The CDR3 contains 14 residues. Germline trimming cut 4 bases from V and 5 bases from J; bases unmatched to any gene: 5. CDR3 region: CASSYRQGHNEQFF. Written as DNA, the CDR3 is TGTGCCAGCAGCTACCGACAGGGCCACAATGAGCAGTTCTTC.

This clonotype was counted a few times. This chain connects TRBV4-2 to TRBJ2-1, with D perhaps TRBD2 (5 bases). TRBJ2-7 explains the end of the DNA better; the J call may be wrong. This CDR3 contains 14 residues. The germline gives CDR1 LGHNA, CDR2 YNFKEQ. The DNA of the CDR3 is TGTGCCAGCAGTCCTGATCTAGTTCGCGGGGAGCAGTACTTC. Translated, it gives CASSPDLVRGEQYF.

V usage is TRBV20-1 and J usage is TRBJ1-2; D perhaps matches TRBD1 (6 bases). The germline V and J ends were trimmed by 4 bases and 5 bases, with 17 bases remaining between them. Germline V CDR1 and CDR2: DFQATT, SNEGSKA (reference sequence). This CDR3 region has 14 residues. The CDR3 loop is CSAISGGSGYGYTF. The CDR3 nucleotides read TGCAGTGCTATATCGGGGGGCTCGGGGTATGGCTACACCTTC.

V is TRBV27 and J is TRBJ1-6; D gene unclear. Trimming shortened V by 3 bases and J by 8 bases, and 8 bases separated the two germline ends. Germline V CDR1 and CDR2: MNHEY, SMNVEV (reference sequence). The CDR3 extends over 13 amino acids. The CDR3 bases are TGTGCCAGCAGTTTGGGTCTTCATTCACCCCTCCACTTT. Amino acids: CASSLGLHSPLHF.

The chain employs TRBV6-5 and TRBJ2-7; possibly TRBD1 for D (5 bases). The CDR3 has 14 amino acids. Trimming left V 2 bases short and J 3 bases short, with 11 bases between. Germline V lookup: CDR1 MNHEY, CDR2 SVGAGI. CDR3 sequence: CASSYGGRDYEQYF. CDR3 in DNA: TGTGCCAGCAGTTACGGCGGCAGGGACTACGAGCAGTACTTC.

The chain combines TRBV5-4 with TRBJ1-1; D perhaps matches TRBD1 (5 bases). CDR1 and CDR2 from the germline V gene are SGHNT and YYREEE (reference sequence). The CDR3 spans 15 residues. V was clipped by 4 bases and J by 5 bases, with 18 bases between them. CDR3 in DNA: TGTGCCAGCAGCCCTCCAGGGTCCCGAGGGACTGAAGCTTTCTTT. Its translation: CASSPPGSRGTEAFF.

This clonotype was recorded once. This chain connects TRBV20-1 to TRBJ2-1; 13 positions match TRBD2. CDR1 is DFQATT and CDR2 is SNEGSKA in the germline V gene (reference sequence). The CDR3 extends over 12 amino acids. CDR3 region: CSGTSGIDEQFF. The DNA of the CDR3 is TGCAGCGGGACTAGCGGGATTGATGAGCAGTTCTTC.

This sequence joins TRBV28 and TRBJ1-5; D unresolved. V was cut by 3 bases and J by 6 bases, with 3 bases left in between. CDR1 and CDR2 from the germline V gene are MDHEN and SYDVKM. The CDR3 runs to 11 residues. The CDR3 loop reads CASSLAQPQHF. For the CDR3, the DNA is TGTGCCAGCAGTTTGGCTCAGCCCCAGCATTTT.

V gene TRBV7-9 combines with J gene TRBJ2-2, with a weak D call TRBD2 (6 bases). The germline gives CDR1 SEHNR, CDR2 FQNEAQ (reference sequence). The CDR3 has 13 amino acids. The V and J ends lost 5 bases and 9 bases respectively, with 13 bases between them. CDR3 nucleotide sequence: TGTGCCAGCAGCATGGGACTTGCTCGGGAGCTGTTTTTT. Protein: CASSMGLARELFF.

This sequence joins TRBV20-1 and TRBJ1-1, with D possibly being TRBD1 (6 bases). Germline lookup yields CDR1 DFQATT and CDR2 SNEGSKA (reference sequence). V was pared by 5 bases and J by 2 bases, with 12 bases between. This CDR3 is 13 amino acids long. CDR3 in amino acids: CSALTGLNTEAFF. Written as DNA, the CDR3 is TGCAGTGCTCTGACAGGCCTTAACACTGAAGCTTTCTTT.

The chain joins TRBV18 to TRBJ1-5; 9 bases match TRBD1. CDR1 is KGHSH and CDR2 is LQKENI in the germline V gene. The trim removed 4 bases at V and 13 bases at J, leaving 17 bases unmatched. CDR3 size: 16 residues. The CDR3 spells CASSLMARTGANRQHF. In DNA form, the CDR3 reads TGTGCCAGCTCACTAATGGCCCGGACAGGGGCCAACAGACAGCATTTT.

J is TRBJ2-5 and V is TRBV6-2 or TRBV6-3, with 11 bases identical to TRBD2. Germline assignment: CDR1 MNHEY and CDR2 SVGEGT. J was trimmed by 5 bases and V by 5 bases; bases with no gene match: 13. There are 17 residues in the CDR3. The CDR3 DNA sequence: TGTGCCAGCAGTACCCCCATACTAGCGGGGGTTTGGGAGACCCAGTACTTC. Protein sequence: CASSTPILAGVWETQYF.

The J gene is TRBJ1-5, the V gene TRBV6-4; TRBD1 is a possible D gene (5 bases). V was shortened by 5 bases and J by 5 bases, with 10 bases between the two germline ends. The CDR3 sequence is 13 residues long. Germline values: CDR1 MRHNA, CDR2 SNTAGT. CDR3 amino acids: CASSQQEDQPQHF. DNA for the CDR3: TGTGCCAGCAGTCAACAGGAAGATCAGCCCCAGCATTTT.

This clonotype has only a few counts. The genes are TRBV5-4 and TRBJ2-5; TRBD2 aligns across 7 bases. J gave up 2 bases and V 4 bases, and 8 bases lay outside the gene matches. Germline values: CDR1 SGHNT, CDR2 YYREEE (reference sequence). This CDR3 is 15 amino acids long. In DNA form, the CDR3 reads TGTGCCAGCAGCCCGGGGGGAGTACAACAAGAGACCCAGTACTTC. It encodes CASSPGGVQQETQYF.

The chain couples TRBV20-1 to TRBJ2-7, with D tentatively TRBD2 (6 bases). The CDR3 is made up of 15 amino acids. The germline V gene encodes CDR1 DFQATT and CDR2 SNEGSKA (reference sequence). The germline V and J ends were trimmed by 0 bases and 0 bases, with 12 bases remaining between them. The CDR3 is CSARDYSGVSYEQYF. CDR3 bases: TGCAGTGCTAGAGATTATTCGGGAGTCTCCTACGAGCAGTACTTC.

Comments on this clonotype: The germline gene is not matched at one end of the junction; a read error may be the cause. The rearrangement uses TRBV6-1 and TRBJ2-1, with 9 bases identical to TRBD2. Germline assignment: CDR1 MNHNS and CDR2 SASEGT. This CDR3 contains 15 residues. This CDR3 is CVSSQREESYNEQFF. The CDR3 DNA is TGTGTCAGCAGTCAGCGGGAGGAGTCCTACAATGAGCAGTTCTTC.

The gene calls are TRBV7-9 and TRBJ2-7, with D possibly being TRBD1 (6 bases). Germline assignment: CDR1 SEHNR and CDR2 FQNEAQ (reference sequence). The CDR3 has 16 amino acids. V dropped 4 bases and J dropped 0 bases, with 16 bases sitting between them. CDR3 coding DNA: TGTGCCAGCAGCTCGGGGCCAGGGGTCGCCTCCTACGAGCAGTACTTC. Protein sequence: CASSSGPGVASYEQYF.

This chain connects TRBV19 to TRBJ1-5; D is ambiguous. Germline V gene sequence: CDR1 LNHDA, CDR2 SQIVND (reference sequence). V lost 3 bases, J lost 1 base, and 10 bases lay in between. This CDR3 is built from 15 residues. DNA for the CDR3: TGTGCCAGTAGTATGGAGACGGTAAGCAATCAGCCCCAGCATTTT. It is translated as CASSMETVSNQPQHF.